This T cell receptor (beta chain) is drawn from a study of regulatory T cells in long-lasting Graves disease. Time point indicated: newly diagnosed GD, antithyroid drugs for less than 3 months. RNA isolated from PBMCs was used to make the TCR library. Relying on iRepertoire HTBI primers and Arm-PCR of CDR3 regions, the team built TCR beta libraries. TCRdb reanalysed the multiplex PCR reads using MiXCR and keeps one entry per CDR3 protein. The sample lists fewer than 650,000 distinct CDR3 sequences, about 16% occurring once. A word on this clonotype: Its antigen is undetermined.

Whole-study findings and limits: Accuracy may have suffered from the small sample size. Reduced TCR diversity was observed in persistent Graves' patients versus newly diagnosed patients.

CDR1 MNHEY and CDR2 SMNVEV come from the germline V gene (reference sequence). CDR3 length: 16 amino acids. V was clipped by 8 bases and J by 6 bases, with 22 bases between them. These records were also assigned to another study, of T cells in Graves' hyperthyroidism and ophthalmopathy. From that study: A median around 5.9 months before onset, the model predicted ophthalmopathy.

Material: peripheral blood mononuclear cells (PBMCs), obtained at new diagnosis, from a patient treated with antithyroid drugs. The TCR comes from a man aged 18 to 30 with Graves disease. The gene calls are TRBV27 and TRBJ2-2; maybe TRBD2 (5 bases). This CDR3 reads CASRNGKFASSGELFF. The CDR3 nucleotides read TGTGCCAGCCGAAACGGGAAATTTGCGTCCTCCGGGGAGCTGTTTTTT.